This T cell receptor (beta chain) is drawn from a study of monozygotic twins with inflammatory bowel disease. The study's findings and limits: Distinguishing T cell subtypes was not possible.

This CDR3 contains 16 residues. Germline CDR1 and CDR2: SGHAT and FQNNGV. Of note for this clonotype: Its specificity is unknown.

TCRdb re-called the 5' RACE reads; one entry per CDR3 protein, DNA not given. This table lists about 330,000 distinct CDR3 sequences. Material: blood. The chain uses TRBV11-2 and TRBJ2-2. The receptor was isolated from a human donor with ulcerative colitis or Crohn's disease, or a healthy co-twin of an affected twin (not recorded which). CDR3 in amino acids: CASSFGSKHPTGELFF.